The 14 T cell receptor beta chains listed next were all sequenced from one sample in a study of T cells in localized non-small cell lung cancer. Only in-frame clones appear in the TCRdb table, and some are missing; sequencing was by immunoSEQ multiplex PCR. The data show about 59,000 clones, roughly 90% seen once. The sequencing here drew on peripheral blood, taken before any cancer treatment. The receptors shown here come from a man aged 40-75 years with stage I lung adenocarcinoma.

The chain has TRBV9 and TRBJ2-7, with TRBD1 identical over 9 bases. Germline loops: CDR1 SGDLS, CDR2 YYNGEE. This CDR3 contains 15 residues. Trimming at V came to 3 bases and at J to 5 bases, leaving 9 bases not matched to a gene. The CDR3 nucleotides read TGTGCCAGCAGCGGGGGACAGGGATTGCTCCACGAGCAGTACTTC. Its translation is CASSGGQGLLHEQYF.

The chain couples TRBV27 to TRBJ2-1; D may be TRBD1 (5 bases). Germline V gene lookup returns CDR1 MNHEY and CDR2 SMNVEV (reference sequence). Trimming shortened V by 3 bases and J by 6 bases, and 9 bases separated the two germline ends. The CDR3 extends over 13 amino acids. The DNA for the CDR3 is TGTGCCAGCAGTTTTTGGGGCCCCAATGAGCAGTTCTTC. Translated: CASSFWGPNEQFF.

In DNA, the CDR3 is TGTGCCAGCAGTGGCGACAGGGTTACCTTAGCCAAAAACATTCAGTACTTC. This encodes CASSGDRVTLAKNIQYF. The gene calls are TRBV2 and TRBJ2-4; 7 bases map to TRBD1. The CDR3 consists of 17 residues. With V trimmed by 4 bases and J by 0 bases, 9 bases remained unmatched. CDR1 is SNHLY and CDR2 is FYNNEI in the germline V gene.

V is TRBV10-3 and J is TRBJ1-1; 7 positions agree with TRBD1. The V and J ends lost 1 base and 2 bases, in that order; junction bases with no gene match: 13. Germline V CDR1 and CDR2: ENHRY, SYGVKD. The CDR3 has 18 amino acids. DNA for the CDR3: TGTGCCATCAGTGAGTACCCCCAGCGGCAGGGGGTTAACACTGAAGCTTTCTTT. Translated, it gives CAISEYPQRQGVNTEAFF.

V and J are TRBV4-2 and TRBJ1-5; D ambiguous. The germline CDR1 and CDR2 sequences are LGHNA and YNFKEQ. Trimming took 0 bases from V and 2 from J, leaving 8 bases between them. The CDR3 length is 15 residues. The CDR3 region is CASSQEHRRNQPQHF. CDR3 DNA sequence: TGTGCCAGCAGCCAAGAACATCGGCGCAATCAGCCCCAGCATTTT.

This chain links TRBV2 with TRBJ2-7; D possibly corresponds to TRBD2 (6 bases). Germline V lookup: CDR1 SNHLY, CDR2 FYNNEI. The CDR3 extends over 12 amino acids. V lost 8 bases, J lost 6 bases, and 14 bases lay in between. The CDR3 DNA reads TGTGCCAGCGAGGTTCGGAGGGTCGAGCAGTACTTC. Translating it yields CASEVRRVEQYF.

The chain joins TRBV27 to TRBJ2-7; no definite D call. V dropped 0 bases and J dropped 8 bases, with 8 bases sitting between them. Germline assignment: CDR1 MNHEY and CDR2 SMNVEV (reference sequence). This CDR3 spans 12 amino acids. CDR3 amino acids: CASSLSGQKQYF. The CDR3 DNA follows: TGTGCCAGCAGTTTATCCGGGCAAAAGCAGTACTTC.

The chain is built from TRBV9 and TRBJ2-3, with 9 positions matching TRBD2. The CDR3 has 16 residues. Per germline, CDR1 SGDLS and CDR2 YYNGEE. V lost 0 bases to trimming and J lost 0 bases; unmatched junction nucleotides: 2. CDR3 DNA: TGTGCCAGCAGCGTAGACCTAGCGGGAAGCACAGATACGCAGTATTTT. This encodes CASSVDLAGSTDTQYF.

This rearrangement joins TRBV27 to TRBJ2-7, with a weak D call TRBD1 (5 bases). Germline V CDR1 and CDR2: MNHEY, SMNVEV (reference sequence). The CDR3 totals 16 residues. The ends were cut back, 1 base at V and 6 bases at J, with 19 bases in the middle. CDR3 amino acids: CASSLYVGRGTGEQYF. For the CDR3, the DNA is TGTGCCAGCAGTTTATACGTGGGAAGGGGTACGGGCGAGCAGTACTTC.

DNA for the CDR3: TGCGCCAGCAGCTTCGGTTCGAGGGGCACTGAAGCTTTCTTT. It translates to CASSFGSRGTEAFF. The chain uses TRBV5-1 and TRBJ1-1; possibly TRBD1 for D (5 bases). The germline CDR1 and CDR2 sequences are SGHRS and YFSETQ. Between the trimmed V and J ends, which lost 2 bases and 4 bases, there was a span of 12 bases. This CDR3 has 14 residues.

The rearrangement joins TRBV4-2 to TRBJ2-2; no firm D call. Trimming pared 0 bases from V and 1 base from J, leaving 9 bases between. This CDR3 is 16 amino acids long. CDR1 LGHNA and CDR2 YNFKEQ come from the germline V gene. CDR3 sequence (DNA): TGTGCCAGCAGCCAAGATAGCCATGGGAACACCGGGGAGCTGTTTTTT. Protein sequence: CASSQDSHGNTGELFF.

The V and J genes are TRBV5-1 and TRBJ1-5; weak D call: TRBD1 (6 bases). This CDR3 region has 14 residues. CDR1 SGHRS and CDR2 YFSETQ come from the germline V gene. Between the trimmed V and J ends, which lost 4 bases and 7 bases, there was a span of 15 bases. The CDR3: CASSPGGQYQPQHF. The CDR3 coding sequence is TGCGCCAGCAGCCCGGGGGGGCAGTACCAGCCCCAGCATTTT.

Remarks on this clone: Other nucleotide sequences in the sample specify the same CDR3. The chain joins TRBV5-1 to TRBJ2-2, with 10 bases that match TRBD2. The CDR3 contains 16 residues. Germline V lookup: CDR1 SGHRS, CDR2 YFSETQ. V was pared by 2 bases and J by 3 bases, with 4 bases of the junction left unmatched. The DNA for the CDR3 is TGCGCCAGCAGCTTAGGGCTAGCGGGAGACACCGGGGAGCTGTTTTTT. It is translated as CASSLGLAGDTGELFF.

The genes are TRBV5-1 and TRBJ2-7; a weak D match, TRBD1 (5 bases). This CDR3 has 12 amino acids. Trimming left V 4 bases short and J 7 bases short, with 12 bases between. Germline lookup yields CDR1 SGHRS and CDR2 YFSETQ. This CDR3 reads CASSLGQGEQYF. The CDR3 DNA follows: TGCGCCAGCAGCCTAGGACAAGGTGAGCAGTACTTC.